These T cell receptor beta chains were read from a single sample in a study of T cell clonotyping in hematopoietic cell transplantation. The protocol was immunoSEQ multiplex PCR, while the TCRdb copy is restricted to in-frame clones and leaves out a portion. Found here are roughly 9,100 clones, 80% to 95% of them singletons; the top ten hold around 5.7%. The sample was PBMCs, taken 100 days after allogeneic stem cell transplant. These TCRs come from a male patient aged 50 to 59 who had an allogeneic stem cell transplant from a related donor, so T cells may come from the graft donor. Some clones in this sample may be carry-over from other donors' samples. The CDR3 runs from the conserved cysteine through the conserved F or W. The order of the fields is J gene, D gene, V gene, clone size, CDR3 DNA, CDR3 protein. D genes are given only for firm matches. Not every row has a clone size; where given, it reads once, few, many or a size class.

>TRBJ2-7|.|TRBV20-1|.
TGCAGTGCCGGGACAAGCGAGCAGTACTTC
CSAGTSEQYF
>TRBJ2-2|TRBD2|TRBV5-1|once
TGCGCCAGCAGCTTGTTACTAGCGGGGGGCAACACCGGGGAGCTGTTTTTT
CASSLLLAGGNTGELFF
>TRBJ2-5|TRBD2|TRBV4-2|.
TGTGCCAGCAGCCGCATGTTAGCGGGAGGTGGAAGAGAGGCCCAGTACTTC
CASSRMLAGGGREAQYF
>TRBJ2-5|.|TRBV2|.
TGTGCCAGCAGTGAAGGAAGTTGGGAAAAAGAGACCCAGTACTTC
CASSEGSWEKETQYF
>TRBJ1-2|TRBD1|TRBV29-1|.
TGCAGCGCCCCAGACAGGGGCGACCACGGCTACACCTTC
CSAPDRGDHGYTF
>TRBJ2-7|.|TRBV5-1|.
TGCGCCAGCAGCCACGCGGGCAGCTCCTACGAGCAGTACTTC
CASSHAGSSYEQYF
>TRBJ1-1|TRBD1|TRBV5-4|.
TGTGCCAGCAGCGGACAGGCGAACACTGAAGCTTTCTTT
CASSGQANTEAFF
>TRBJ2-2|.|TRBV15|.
TGTGCCACCAGCAGAGATCTTAAGGGTCCTGAGCTGTTTTTT
CATSRDLKGPELFF
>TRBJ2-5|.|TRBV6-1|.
TGTGCCAGCAGTGAAGCGATGACGGGAGAGACCCAGTACTTC
CASSEAMTGETQYF
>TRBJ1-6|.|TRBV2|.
TGTGCCAGCAGTTCAGGGACCTATAATTCACCCCTCCACTTT
CASSSGTYNSPLHF
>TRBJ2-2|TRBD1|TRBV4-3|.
TGCGCCAGCAGCTTGGACAGGGGGCGCGGCGGGGAGCTGTTTTTT
CASSLDRGRGGELFF
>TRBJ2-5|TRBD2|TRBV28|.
TGTGCCAGTGCAGCGGGGGGCGGGTTTAAGACCCAGTACTTC
CASAAGGGFKTQYF
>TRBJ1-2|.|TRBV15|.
TGTGCCACCAGCAGAGAGGTAGGGGGTGGCTACACCTTC
CATSREVGGGYTF
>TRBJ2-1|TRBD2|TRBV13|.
TGTGCCAGCAGCTTAGGGCGGGGGGAGCAGTTCTTC
CASSLGRGEQFF
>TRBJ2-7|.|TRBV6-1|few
TGTGCCAGTTCGGACGGAACCTACGAGCAGTACTTC
CASSDGTYEQYF
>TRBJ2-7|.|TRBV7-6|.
TGTGCCAGCAGCTCTTGGAGTAGCGCGAAGTCCTACGAGCAGTACTTC
CASSSWSSAKSYEQYF
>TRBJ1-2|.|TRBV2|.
TGTGCCAGCAGTGGACCCGAATTGCGCTATGGCTACACCTTC
CASSGPELRYGYTF
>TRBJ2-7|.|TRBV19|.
TGTGCCAGTAGTGGGACACCTCCCTCCTACGAGCAGTACTTC
CASSGTPPSYEQYF
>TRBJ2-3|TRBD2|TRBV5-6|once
TGTGCCAGCAGCCGGAGGACTAGCGGGTACGCAGATACGCAGTATTTT
CASSRRTSGYADTQYF
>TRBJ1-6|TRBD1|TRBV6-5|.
TGTGCCAGCAGATACAGGGGTAATTCACCCCTCCACTTT
CASRYRGNSPLHF
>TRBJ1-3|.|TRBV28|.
TGTGCCAGCAGTTTAATCTTCCAGGATTGGGCTTCTGGAAACACCATATATTTT
CASSLIFQDWASGNTIYF
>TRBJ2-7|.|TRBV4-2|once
TGTGCCAGCAGCCAAGATGACAGCTACGAGCAGTACTTC
CASSQDDSYEQYF
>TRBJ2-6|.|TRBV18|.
TGTGCCAGCTCACCACAATGGCAGGGAGGAGGCTTTGGGGCCAACGTCCTGACTTTC
CASSPQWQGGGFGANVLTF
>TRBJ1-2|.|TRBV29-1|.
TGCAGTGCGGGAGCATTTAACTATGGCTACACCTTC
CSAGAFNYGYTF
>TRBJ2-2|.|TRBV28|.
TGTGCCAGCAGTTTAATCCGCACAGGACAAACCGGGGAGCTGTTTTTT
CASSLIRTGQTGELFF
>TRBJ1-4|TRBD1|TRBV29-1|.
TGCAGCGTAAGAATCGGACAGGGTGGTAATGAAAAACTGTTTTTT
CSVRIGQGGNEKLFF
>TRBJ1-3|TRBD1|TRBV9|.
TGTGCCAGCAGCTACTCGGACAGGGACGAAGGAAACACCATATATTTT
CASSYSDRDEGNTIYF
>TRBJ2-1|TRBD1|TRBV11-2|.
TGTGCCAGCAGACAGGGGGCTAGCGCATTGGGTGAGCAGTTCTTC
CASRQGASALGEQFF
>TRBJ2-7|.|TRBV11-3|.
TGTGCCAGCAGCTTAAGCGAGCAGTACTTC
CASSLSEQYF
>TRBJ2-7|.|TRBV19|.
TGTGCCAGTAGTAGGCAGGGATCCTACGAGCAGTACTTC
CASSRQGSYEQYF
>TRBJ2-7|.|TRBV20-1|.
TGCAGTGCTACACAGCTCTACGAGCAGTACTTC
CSATQLYEQYF
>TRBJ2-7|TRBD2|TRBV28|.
TGTGCCAGCAGGGCTAGCGGAACTACCTACGAGCAGTACTTC
CASRASGTTYEQYF
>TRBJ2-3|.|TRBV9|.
TGTGCCAGCAGCGTAGTTAGTTCTCCAGATACGCAGTATTTT
CASSVVSSPDTQYF
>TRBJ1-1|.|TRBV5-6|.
TGTGCCAGCAGCTTGGGACAGGAAGCTTTCTTT
CASSLGQEAFF
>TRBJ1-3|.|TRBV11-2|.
TGTGCCAGCAGCCCTGGGGGCCGGAACACCATATATTTT
CASSPGGRNTIYF
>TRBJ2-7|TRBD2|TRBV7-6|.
TGTGCCAGCAGCCCCGCCCTAGCGGACTCCTACGAGCAGTACTTC
CASSPALADSYEQYF
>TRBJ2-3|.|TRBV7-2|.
TGTGCCAGCAGCCCAGTTACTAGCACAGATACGCAGTATTTT
CASSPVTSTDTQYF
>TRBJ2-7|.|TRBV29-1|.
TGCAGCGTTGGAGGGGGAGCAACCTACGAGCAGTACTTC
CSVGGGATYEQYF
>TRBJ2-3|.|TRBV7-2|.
TGTGCCAGCAGCTTAGCGTTTGGGCCAGATACGCAGTATTTT
CASSLAFGPDTQYF
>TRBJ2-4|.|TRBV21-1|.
TGTGCCAGCAGCAAAGGCAGAAACATTCAGTACTTC
CASSKGRNIQYF
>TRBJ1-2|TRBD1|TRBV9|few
TGTGCCAGCAGCGTAGGGGACAGGTGGGGAGACTATGGCTACACCTTC
CASSVGDRWGDYGYTF
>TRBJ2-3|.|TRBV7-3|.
TGTGCCAGCAGCTCTAGCACAGATACGCAGTATTTT
CASSSSTDTQYF
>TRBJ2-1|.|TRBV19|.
TGTGCCAGTAGTAGGACATACTACAATGAGCAGTTCTTC
CASSRTYYNEQFF
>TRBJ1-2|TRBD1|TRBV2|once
TGTGCCAGCAGTGAATGGACAGGGCGAAACTATGGCTACACCTTC
CASSEWTGRNYGYTF
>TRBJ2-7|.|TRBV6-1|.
TGTGCCAGCATGGGCTCCTACGAGCAGTACTTC
CASMGSYEQYF
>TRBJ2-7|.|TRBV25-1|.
TGTGCCAGCAGCAGGACAGTCACCTACGAGCAGTACTTC
CASSRTVTYEQYF
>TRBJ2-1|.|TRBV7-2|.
TGTGCCAGCAGCTTAGGCGGGGTACTTGAGCAGTTCTTC
CASSLGGVLEQFF
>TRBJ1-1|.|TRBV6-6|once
TGTGCCAGCAGTTATACAGGGATCAACACTGAAGCTTTCTTT
CASSYTGINTEAFF
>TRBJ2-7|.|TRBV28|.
TGTGCCAGCAGTCACGGGGGTGCCTCCTACGAGCAGTACTTC
CASSHGGASYEQYF
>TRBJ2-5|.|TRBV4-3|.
TGCGCCAGCAGCCACCCAGGGGCCCTCCAAGAGACCCAGTACTTC
CASSHPGALQETQYF
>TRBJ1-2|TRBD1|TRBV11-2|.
TGTGCCAGCAGCTCACAGGGGGTGGAGGGCTACACCTTC
CASSSQGVEGYTF
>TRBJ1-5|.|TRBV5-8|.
TGTGCCAGCAGCTTCGGGGGTTCGGTCGATCGGCCCCAGCATTTT
CASSFGGSVDRPQHF
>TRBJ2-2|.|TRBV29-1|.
TGCAGTGGAGGGGGATGGGACACCGGGGAGCTGTTTTTT
CSGGGWDTGELFF